The TCR beta chain under discussion was sequenced for a study of cytomegalovirus exposure and HLA in healthy donors. Study-wide findings and caveats: Whilst most TCR sequences proved rare, a subset of public TCRs occurred across many donors.

Per the germline V gene, CDR1 is LNHDA and CDR2 is SQIVND (reference sequence). The CDR3 runs to 14 residues. Trimming removed 7 bases from V and 8 bases from J; junction bases left unmatched: 8. Sequenced by immunoSEQ multiplex PCR; TCRdb stores in-frame clones only, minus some. This table holds roughly 130,000 clones, 88% found once. As for this clone: Antigen: not known.

The clonotype was recovered from a man aged 25 to 40 in good health and CMV-seronegative. Sequencing used PBMCs. V is TRBV19 and J is TRBJ2-1; 10 positions agree with TRBD2. The CDR3 DNA follows: TGTGCCAGTACCAGGCAGCTAGCGGGAGATGAGCAGTTCTTC. Translation: CASTRQLAGDEQFF. The full variable domain, its missing parts supplied by reference TRBV19 and TRBJ2-1, is DGGITQSPKYLFRKEGQNVTLSCEQNLNHDAMYWYRQDPGQGLRLIYYSQIVNDFQKGDIAEGYSVSREKKESFPLTVTSAQKNPTAFYLCASTRQLAGDEQFFGPGTRLTVL.